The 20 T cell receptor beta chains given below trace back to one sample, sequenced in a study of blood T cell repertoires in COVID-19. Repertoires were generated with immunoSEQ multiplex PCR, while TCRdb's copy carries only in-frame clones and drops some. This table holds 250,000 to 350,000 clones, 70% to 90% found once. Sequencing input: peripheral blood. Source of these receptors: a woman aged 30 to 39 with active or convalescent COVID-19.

Written as DNA, the CDR3 is TGTGCCGCAAGGGGACAGGGGGTTTCTAACTATGGCTACACCTTC. As protein: CAARGQGVSNYGYTF. V usage is TRBV10-3 and J usage is TRBJ1-2; TRBD1 matches 11 bases. The J segment lost 0 bases and the V segment lost 11 bases, leaving 8 bases of the junction unmatched. This CDR3 is built from 15 residues. Germline CDR1 reads ENHRY; CDR2 reads SYGVKD.

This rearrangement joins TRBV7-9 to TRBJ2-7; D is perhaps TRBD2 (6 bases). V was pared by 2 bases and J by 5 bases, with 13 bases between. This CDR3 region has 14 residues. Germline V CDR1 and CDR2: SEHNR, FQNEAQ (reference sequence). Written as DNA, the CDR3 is TGTGCCAGCAGCTTAAATGCGGGGAGGAACGAGCAGTACTTC. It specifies CASSLNAGRNEQYF.

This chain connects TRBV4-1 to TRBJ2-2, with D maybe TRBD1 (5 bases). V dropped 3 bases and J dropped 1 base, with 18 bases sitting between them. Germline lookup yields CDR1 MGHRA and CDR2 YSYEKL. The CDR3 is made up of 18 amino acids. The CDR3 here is CASSQESQGFLNTGELFF. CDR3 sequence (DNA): TGCGCCAGCAGCCAGGAATCGCAGGGATTCTTGAACACCGGGGAGCTGTTTTTT.

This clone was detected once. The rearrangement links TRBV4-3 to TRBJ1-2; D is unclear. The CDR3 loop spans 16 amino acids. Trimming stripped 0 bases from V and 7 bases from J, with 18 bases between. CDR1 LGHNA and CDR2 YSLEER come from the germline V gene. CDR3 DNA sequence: TGCGCCAGCAGCCAAGATCCGGCAGGTTCACCAATTGGCTACACCTTC. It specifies CASSQDPAGSPIGYTF.

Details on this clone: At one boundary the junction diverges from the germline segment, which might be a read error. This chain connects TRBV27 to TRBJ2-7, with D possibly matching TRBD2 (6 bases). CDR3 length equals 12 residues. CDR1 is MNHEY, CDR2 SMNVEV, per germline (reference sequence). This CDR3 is CASSSPGTDLGF. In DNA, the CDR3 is TGTGCCAGCAGTTCCCCAGGGACTGACTTAGGCTTC.

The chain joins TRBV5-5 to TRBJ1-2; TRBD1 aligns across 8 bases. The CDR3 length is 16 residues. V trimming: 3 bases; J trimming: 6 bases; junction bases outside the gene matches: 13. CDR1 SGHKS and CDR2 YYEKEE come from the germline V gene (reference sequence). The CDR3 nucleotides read TGTGCCAGCAGCTCGAAGGACAGGGAGAGGTTAGATGGCTACACCTTC. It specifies CASSSKDRERLDGYTF. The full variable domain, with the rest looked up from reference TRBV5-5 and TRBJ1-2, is DAGVTQSPTHLIKTRGQQVTLRCSPISGHKSVSWYQQVLGQGPQFIFQYYEKEERGRGNFPDRFSARQFPNYSSELNVNALLLGDSALYLCASSSKDRERLDGYTFGSGTRLTVV.

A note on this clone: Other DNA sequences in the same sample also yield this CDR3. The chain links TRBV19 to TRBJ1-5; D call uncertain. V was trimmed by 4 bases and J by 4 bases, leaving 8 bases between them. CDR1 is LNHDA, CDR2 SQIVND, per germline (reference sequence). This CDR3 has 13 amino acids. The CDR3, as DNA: TGTGCCAGTAGTAATCGCAGAAATCAGCCCCAGCATTTT. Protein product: CASSNRRNQPQHF. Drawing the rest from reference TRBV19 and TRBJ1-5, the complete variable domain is DGGITQSPKYLFRKEGQNVTLSCEQNLNHDAMYWYRQDPGQGLRLIYYSQIVNDFQKGDIAEGYSVSREKKESFPLTVTSAQKNPTAFYLCASSNRRNQPQHFGDGTRLSIL.

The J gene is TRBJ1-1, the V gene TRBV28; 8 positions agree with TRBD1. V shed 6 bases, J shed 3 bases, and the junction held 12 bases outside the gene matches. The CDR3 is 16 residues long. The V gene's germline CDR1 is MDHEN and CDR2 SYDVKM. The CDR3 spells CASSPIGQGPHTEAFF. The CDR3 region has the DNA TGTGCCAGCAGCCCCATCGGACAGGGCCCACACACTGAAGCTTTCTTT. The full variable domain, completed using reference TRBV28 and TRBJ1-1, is DVKVTQSSRYLVKRTGEKVFLECVQDMDHENMFWYRQDPGLGLRLIYFSYDVKMKEKGDIPEGYSVSREKKERFSLILESASTNQTSMYLCASSPIGQGPHTEAFFGQGTRLTVV.

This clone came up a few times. The CDR3, as DNA: TGTGCCAGCAATTGGCAGAGCAATCAGCCCCAGCATTTT. This translates into CASNWQSNQPQHF. This sequence joins TRBV28 and TRBJ1-5, with unresolved D. Trimming removed 7 bases from V and 1 base from J, with 8 bases in between. This CDR3 spans 13 amino acids. CDR1 MDHEN and CDR2 SYDVKM come from the germline V gene.

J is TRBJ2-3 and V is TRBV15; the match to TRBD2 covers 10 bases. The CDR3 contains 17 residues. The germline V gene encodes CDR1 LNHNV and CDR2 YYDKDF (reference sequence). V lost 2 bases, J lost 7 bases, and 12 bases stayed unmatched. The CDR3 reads CATSRLALSGGANTQYF. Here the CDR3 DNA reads TGTGCCACCAGCAGATTGGCCCTCAGCGGGGGGGCAAATACGCAGTATTTT.

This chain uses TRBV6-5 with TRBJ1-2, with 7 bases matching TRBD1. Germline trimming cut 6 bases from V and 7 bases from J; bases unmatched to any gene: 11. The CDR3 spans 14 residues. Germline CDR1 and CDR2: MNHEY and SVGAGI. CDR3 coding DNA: TGTGCCAGCAGCCCGACCCAGACAGGGTCTGGCTACACCTTC. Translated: CASSPTQTGSGYTF.

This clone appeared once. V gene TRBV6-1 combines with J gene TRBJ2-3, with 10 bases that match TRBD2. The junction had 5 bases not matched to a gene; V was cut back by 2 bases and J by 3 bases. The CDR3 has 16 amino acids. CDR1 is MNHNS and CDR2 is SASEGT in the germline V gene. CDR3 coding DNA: TGTGCCAGCAGTGAAATAGCGGGGGGAAGAACAGATACGCAGTATTTT. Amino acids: CASSEIAGGRTDTQYF.

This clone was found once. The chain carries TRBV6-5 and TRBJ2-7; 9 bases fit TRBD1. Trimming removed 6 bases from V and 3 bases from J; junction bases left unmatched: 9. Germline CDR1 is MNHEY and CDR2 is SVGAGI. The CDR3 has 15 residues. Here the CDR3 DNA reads TGTGCCAGCAGACCCACCGGGACAGGGATCTACGAGCAGTACTTC. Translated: CASRPTGTGIYEQYF.

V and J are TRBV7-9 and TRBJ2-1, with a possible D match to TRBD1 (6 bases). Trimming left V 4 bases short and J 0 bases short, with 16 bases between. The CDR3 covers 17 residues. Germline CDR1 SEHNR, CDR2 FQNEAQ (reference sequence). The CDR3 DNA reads TGTGCCAGCAGCTCTGGGACAACAGGTTTCTCCTACAATGAGCAGTTCTTC. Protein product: CASSSGTTGFSYNEQFF.

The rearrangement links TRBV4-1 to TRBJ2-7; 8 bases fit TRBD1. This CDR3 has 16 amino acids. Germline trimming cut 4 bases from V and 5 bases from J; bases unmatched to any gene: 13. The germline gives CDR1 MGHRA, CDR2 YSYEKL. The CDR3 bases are TGCGCCAGCAGCCCAACACCGGGACAGGTCCCTGACGAGCAGTACTTC. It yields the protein CASSPTPGQVPDEQYF.

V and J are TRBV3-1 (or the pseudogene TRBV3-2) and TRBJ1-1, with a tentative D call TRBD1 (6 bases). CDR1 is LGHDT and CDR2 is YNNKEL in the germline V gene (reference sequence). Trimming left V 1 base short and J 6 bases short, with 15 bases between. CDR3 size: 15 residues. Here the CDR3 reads CASSQAGQQFAEAFF. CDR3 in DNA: TGTGCCAGCAGCCAAGCCGGACAGCAATTCGCTGAAGCTTTCTTT.

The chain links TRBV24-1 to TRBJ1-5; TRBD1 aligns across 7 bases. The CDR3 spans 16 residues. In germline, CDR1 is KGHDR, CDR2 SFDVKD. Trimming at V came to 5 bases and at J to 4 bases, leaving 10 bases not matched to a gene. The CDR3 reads CATSGQGGMLNQPQHF. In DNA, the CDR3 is TGTGCCACCAGTGGACAGGGAGGTATGTTAAATCAGCCCCAGCATTTT.

CDR3 loop: CSVVAGVNEQFF. CDR3 sequence (DNA): TGCAGCGTTGTAGCGGGGGTCAATGAGCAGTTCTTC. V gene TRBV29-1 combines with J gene TRBJ2-1; TRBD2 matches at 9 bases. The CDR3 runs to 12 residues. Per germline, CDR1 SQVTM and CDR2 ANQGSEA. The V and J ends lost 4 bases and 6 bases, in that order; junction bases with no gene match: 1.

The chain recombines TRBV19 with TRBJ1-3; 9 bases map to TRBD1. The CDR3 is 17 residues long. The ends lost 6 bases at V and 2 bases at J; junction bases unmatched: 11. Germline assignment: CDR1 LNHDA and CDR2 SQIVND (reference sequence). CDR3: CASSFTGGARAGNTIYF. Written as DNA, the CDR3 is TGTGCCAGTAGCTTCACAGGGGGCGCCAGGGCTGGAAACACCATATATTTT.

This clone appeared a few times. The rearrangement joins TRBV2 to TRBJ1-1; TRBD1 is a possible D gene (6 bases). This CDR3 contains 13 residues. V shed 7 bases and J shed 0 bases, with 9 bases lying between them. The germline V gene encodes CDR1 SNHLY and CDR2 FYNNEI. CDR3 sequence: CASTTGLNTEAFF. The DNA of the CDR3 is TGTGCCAGCACGACAGGTCTGAACACTGAAGCTTTCTTT. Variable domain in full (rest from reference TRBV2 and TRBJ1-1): EPEVTQTPSHQVTQMGQEVILRCVPISNHLYFYWYRQILGQKVEFLVSFYNNEISEKSEIFDDQFSVERPDGSNFTLKIRSTKLEDSAMYFCASTTGLNTEAFFGQGTRLTVV.